A selection of T cell receptor beta chains follows, all from one sample in a study of neurological immune-mediated disorders. One entry per CDR3 protein, called by TCRdb with MiXCR from the 5' RACE reads. The sample carries fewer than 90,000 distinct CDR3 sequences, 5.2% recorded once. The sequenced sample consisted of PBMCs. These receptors were taken from a man between 18 and 29 years old with multiple sclerosis. CDR3s include the opening cysteine and the closing phenylalanine or tryptophan. D genes are given only for firm matches. Clone size is given as once, few or many counts, or a class when the clone is expanded.

J gene,clone size,D gene,V gene,CDR3 protein,CDR3 DNA
TRBJ2-3,many,.,TRBV10-2,CASRAADTQYF,TGCGCCAGCAGGGCAGCAGATACGCAGTATTTT
TRBJ1-1,many,.,TRBV12-3/TRBV12-4,CAGGRPPFF,TGTGCTGGGGGGCGACCACCTTTCTTT
TRBJ2-7,many,.,TRBV7-2,CASSLVESYEQYF,TGTGCCAGCAGCTTGGTGGAATCCTACGAGCAGTACTTC
TRBJ2-3,many,TRBD2,TRBV20-1,CSALAGYTDTQYF,TGCAGTGCGTTAGCGGGGTACACAGATACGCAGTATTTT
TRBJ2-3,many,.,TRBV12-3/TRBV12-4,CASSFRPTDTQYF,TGTGCCAGCAGTTTTAGGCCCACAGATACGCAGTATTTT
TRBJ1-2,many,.,TRBV5-5,CASSRQSNYGYTF,TGTGCCAGCAGTCGACAGTCTAACTATGGCTACACCTTC
TRBJ1-2,many,.,TRBV7-2,CASSERGTANYGYTF,TGTGCCAGCAGCGAACGGGGCACGGCTAACTATGGCTACACCTTC
TRBJ2-2,many,TRBD2,TRBV7-2,CASSFRTSGTRELFF,TGTGCCAGCAGCTTCCGGACTAGCGGGACCCGGGAGCTGTTTTTT
TRBJ1-2,many,.,TRBV20-1,CSASHGGNGYTF,TGCAGTGCTAGTCACGGGGGTAATGGCTACACCTTC
TRBJ2-7,many,.,TRBV14,CASSQVSSSEQYF,TGTGCCAGCAGCCAAGTTAGCAGCAGCGAGCAGTACTTC
TRBJ1-5,many,.,TRBV20-1,CSARNRGNQPQHF,TGCAGTGCTAGGAATCGAGGAAATCAGCCCCAGCATTTT
TRBJ2-7,many,TRBD2,TRBV5-1,CASSSGRLAGISYEQYF,TGCGCCAGCAGCTCGGGAAGGCTAGCGGGTATAAGTTACGAGCAGTACTTC
TRBJ2-7,few,TRBD2,TRBV4-3,CASSPRGTSGSWNEQYF,TGCGCCAGCAGCCCCCGTGGGACTAGCGGGAGTTGGAACGAGCAGTACTTC